This T cell receptor beta chain is drawn from a study of PD-1 blockade in classical Hodgkin lymphoma. Per germline, CDR1 LNHDA and CDR2 SQIVND (reference sequence). The CDR3 totals 15 residues. V lost 3 bases, J lost 5 bases, and 16 bases lay in between. This sample's time point: newly diagnosed, previously untreated cHL patient sample. The table lists this clone with a count of one. Data came from immunoSEQ multiplex PCR; TCRdb stores just in-frame clones and leaves some out. The table shows tens of thousands of clones, with approximately 91% occurring only once. The clonotype comes from a human donor with classical Hodgkin lymphoma. J is TRBJ2-5 and V is TRBV19; D might be TRBD1 or TRBD2, each matching 5 bases. The material sequenced was peripheral blood mononuclear cells (PBMCs). Written as DNA, the CDR3 is TGTGCCAGTAGTATCACCGGGACCGCCGGGGAGACCCAGTACTTC. As protein: CASSITGTAGETQYF.